What follows are 28 T cell receptor beta chains derived from one specimen sequenced in a study of human T cells and chemical hapten exposure. Time point given: patch test 2, 6 weeks after DPC sensitization. Treatment denoted: therapeutic diphenylcyclopropenone sensitization with weekly scalp DPC. Via MiXCR, TCRdb re-called the RACE reads, giving one row per CDR3 protein. The table includes a few hundred thousand distinct CDR3 sequences, more than 5% detected once. The sample here was whole blood, taken in connection with sensitization to the hapten diphenylcyclopropenone (DPC). These receptors were obtained from a young woman with alopecia areata. Some clones in this sample may be carry-over from other donors' samples.

This clonotype showed up just a few times. This chain joins TRBV7-2 and TRBJ2-5, with 10 positions matching TRBD2. V shed 3 bases, J shed 9 bases, and the junction held 7 bases outside the gene matches. CDR1 SGHTA and CDR2 FQGNSA come from the germline V gene. The CDR3 totals 14 residues. Here the CDR3 reads CASSFPGLAPPQYF. The CDR3 DNA reads TGTGCCAGCAGCTTCCCGGGACTAGCGCCCCCCCAGTACTTC.

This clonotype has a handful of counts. CDR3 sequence: CASGQGPPTATDTQYF. The CDR3 nucleotides are TGTGCCAGCGGCCAGGGACCTCCAACCGCAACAGATACGCAGTATTTT. The chain links TRBV12-3 or TRBV12-4 to TRBJ2-3, with D perhaps being TRBD1 or TRBD2 (5 bases each). V was pared by 8 bases and J by 3 bases, with 21 bases between. The CDR3 sequence is 16 residues long.

In this sample, this clonotype turned up many times. V gene TRBV7-9 combines with J gene TRBJ1-4; D remains unclear. Trimming left V 6 bases short and J 3 bases short, with 11 bases between. The CDR3 is made up of 14 amino acids. Germline values: CDR1 SEHNR, CDR2 FQNEAQ (reference sequence). CDR3 sequence reads: CASRPNSSNEKLFF. DNA of the CDR3: TGTGCCAGCAGACCCAACAGCTCTAATGAAAAACTGTTTTTT.

This clonotype was counted ten times or more. The J gene is TRBJ1-3, the V gene TRBV7-2; D not resolved. The germline V gene encodes CDR1 SGHTA and CDR2 FQGNSA. V lost 0 bases and J lost 3, with 9 bases in between. There are 15 residues in the CDR3. This chain's CDR3 is CASSLAGGSGNTIYF. CDR3 nucleotide sequence: TGTGCCAGCAGCTTAGCGGGAGGGAGTGGAAACACCATATATTTT.

This clonotype has just a few counts. At one end, the junction sequence differs from germline, possibly due to a read error. J is TRBJ2-7 and V is TRBV6-2 or TRBV6-3; 7 bases fit TRBD1. The CDR3 runs 14 residues. Germline assignment: CDR1 MNHEY and CDR2 SVGEGT. The CDR3 reads CTTQPGTVRYEQYF. The CDR3 DNA follows: TGCACGACTCAACCCGGGACAGTTAGATACGAGCAGTACTTC.

This clonotype has a handful of counts. The chain couples TRBV28 to TRBJ2-5; D uncertain. The CDR3 contains 13 residues. The germline V and J ends were trimmed by 8 bases and 1 base, with 11 bases remaining between them. The germline CDR1 and CDR2 sequences are MDHEN and SYDVKM. The CDR3 DNA follows: TGTGCCAGCCGGTTACAAGGCCAAGAGACCCAGTACTTC. This gives the protein CASRLQGQETQYF. Drawing the rest from reference TRBV28 and TRBJ2-5, the complete variable domain is DVKVTQSSRYLVKRTGEKVFLECVQDMDHENMFWYRQDPGLGLRLIYFSYDVKMKEKGDIPEGYSVSREKKERFSLILESASTNQTSMYLCASRLQGQETQYFGPGTRLLVL.

The chain recombines TRBV7-9 with TRBJ2-5; D is unresolved. The CDR3 runs 14 residues. V was shortened by 1 base and J by 1 base, with 7 bases between the two germline ends. From germline, CDR1 is SEHNR and CDR2 FQNEAQ (reference sequence). CDR3 bases: TGTGCCAGCAGCTTAGAAGGGTTCCAAGAGACCCAGTACTTC. The encoded protein is CASSLEGFQETQYF. The full variable domain, in which reference TRBV7-9 and TRBJ2-5 provide the parts outside the CDR3, is DTGVSQNPRHKITKRGQNVTFRCDPISEHNRLYWYRQTLGQGPEFLTYFQNEAQLEKSRLLSDRFSAERPKGSFSTLEIQRTEQGDSAMYLCASSLEGFQETQYFGPGTRLLVL.

This clonotype appeared a few times. The gene calls are TRBV7-2 and TRBJ1-1; D may be TRBD1 (6 bases). The CDR3 runs to 14 residues. With 3 bases removed from V and 5 bases from J, the gap between germline ends came to 13 bases. CDR1 and CDR2 (germline): SGHTA, FQGNSA. For the CDR3, the DNA is TGTGCCAGCAGCTTCGTACAGGGAGAGACTGAAGCTTTCTTT. This gives the protein CASSFVQGETEAFF.

There are a few counts of this clonotype. J is TRBJ2-5 and V is TRBV6-2 or TRBV6-3, with D uncertain. Per germline, CDR1 MNHEY and CDR2 SVGEGT. CDR3 length: 11 amino acids. The V gene lost 6 bases and the J gene lost 8 bases, with 10 bases spanning the gap. The CDR3 nucleotides are TGTGCCAGCAGCCGTCTAGTAACCCAGTACTTC. This sequence encodes CASSRLVTQYF.

This clonotype was recorded many times. The rearrangement links TRBV20-1 to TRBJ1-5; no firm D call. CDR1 and CDR2 (germline): DFQATT, SNEGSKA (reference sequence). V lost 0 bases and J 5 bases, leaving 14 bases between the germline ends. This CDR3 is built from 15 residues. CDR3 sequence: CSARDFQVRDQPQHF. The CDR3 DNA sequence: TGCAGTGCTAGAGATTTCCAGGTTCGCGATCAGCCCCAGCATTTT.

This clonotype came up many times. This chain connects TRBV27 to TRBJ1-5, with TRBD1 identical over 7 bases. Per germline, CDR1 MNHEY and CDR2 SMNVEV (reference sequence). V shed 8 bases and J 5 bases; nucleotides not matched to a gene: 9. The CDR3 is 14 amino acids. CDR3 amino acids: CASSSPGQHQPQHF. CDR3 bases: TGTGCCAGCTCATCTCCGGGACAGCATCAGCCCCAGCATTTT.

This clonotype was seen repeatedly, ten times or more. V and J are TRBV20-1 and TRBJ1-5, with 7 bases identical to TRBD1. J lost 5 bases, V lost 6 bases, and 10 bases had no gene match. The CDR3 consists of 14 residues. The germline CDR1 and CDR2 sequences are DFQATT and SNEGSKA (reference sequence). The CDR3 here is CSAPSTGTDQPQHF. The CDR3 DNA is TGCAGTGCCCCCTCTACCGGGACAGATCAGCCCCAGCATTTT.

The chain uses TRBV5-1 and TRBJ2-1, with TRBD2 as a possible D gene (6 bases). The CDR3 is 15 amino acids. From germline, CDR1 is SGHRS and CDR2 YFSETQ. Trimming stripped 0 bases from V and 9 bases from J, with 16 bases between. CDR3 DNA: TGCGCCAGCAGCTTGGCCCCTGGGGGGTCCGGTGAGCAGTTCTTC. Its translation is CASSLAPGGSGEQFF.

In its sample, this clonotype was seen many times. The V gene is TRBV6-5, the J gene TRBJ2-3, with D possibly TRBD2 on 6 matching bases. Germline V CDR1 and CDR2: MNHEY, SVGAGI. The CDR3 has 15 residues. With 5 bases removed from V and 0 bases from J, the gap between germline ends came to 12 bases. The CDR3 loop reads CASSRGLTSTDTQYF. In DNA, the CDR3 is TGTGCCAGCAGTAGGGGACTGACTAGCACAGATACGCAGTATTTT.

In its sample, this clonotype was seen a few times. The chain recombines TRBV6-5 with TRBJ2-5, with a possible D match to TRBD1 (8 bases). CDR1 and CDR2 (germline): MNHEY, SVGAGI. V lost 1 base and J lost 5, with 14 bases in between. There are 15 residues in the CDR3. The CDR3: CASSYLDRGGETQYF. CDR3 DNA: TGTGCCAGCAGTTACTTAGACAGGGGAGGGGAGACCCAGTACTTC.

This clonotype was recorded a few times. The chain uses TRBV4-2 and TRBJ1-5; no clear D. The CDR3 loop spans 15 amino acids. Trimming stripped 0 bases from V and 1 base from J, with 7 bases between. Germline assignment: CDR1 LGHNA and CDR2 YNFKEQ. CDR3 sequence reads: CASSQEDGSNQPQHF. The CDR3 coding sequence is TGTGCCAGCAGCCAAGAGGACGGAAGCAATCAGCCCCAGCATTTT.

The V call is TRBV9, the J call TRBJ2-1; unclear D gene. V lost 0 bases and J 2 bases, leaving 12 bases between the germline ends. Germline assignment: CDR1 SGDLS and CDR2 YYNGEE. This CDR3 is built from 16 residues. CDR3 bases: TGTGCCAGCAGCGTAGGGGCCTCATATCCCTACAATGAGCAGTTCTTC. Amino acid sequence: CASSVGASYPYNEQFF.

At least ten counts were recorded for this clonotype. The chain joins TRBV20-1 to TRBJ2-3; 10 positions agree with TRBD2. The CDR3 has 13 residues. Germline CDR1 DFQATT, CDR2 SNEGSKA (reference sequence). The V and J ends lost 7 bases and 4 bases, in that order; junction bases with no gene match: 5. CDR3 amino acids: CSVAGGSADTQYF. The CDR3 DNA is TGCAGTGTAGCGGGGGGATCGGCAGATACGCAGTATTTT.

This clonotype was observed at least ten times. The chain employs TRBV27 and TRBJ2-1, with 9 bases lining up with TRBD1. The V segment lost 3 bases and the J segment 6 bases; nucleotides outside the gene matches: 6. Germline CDR1 reads MNHEY; CDR2 reads SMNVEV (reference sequence). The CDR3 runs to 15 residues. The CDR3 region has the DNA TGTGCCAGCAGTTTTCCGGGACAGGGTATCAATGAGCAGTTCTTC. This encodes CASSFPGQGINEQFF.

The V call is TRBV5-4, the J call TRBJ1-4, with 7 bases lining up with TRBD1. CDR1 and CDR2 (germline): SGHNT, YYREEE (reference sequence). The CDR3 consists of 15 residues. V shed 4 bases and J 8 bases; nucleotides not matched to a gene: 11. CDR3 region: CASSVTGTIEEKLFF. The CDR3 nucleotides read TGTGCCAGCAGCGTGACAGGGACTATTGAGGAAAAACTGTTTTTT.

In its sample, this clonotype was seen many times. This chain uses TRBV2 with TRBJ2-1; TRBD2 matches 9 bases. V lost 1 base, J lost 6 bases, and 7 bases stayed unmatched. The CDR3 extends over 16 amino acids. Germline V gene data show CDR1 as SNHLY and CDR2 as FYNNEI. The CDR3 loop is CASSEVSSGGPNEQFF. CDR3 DNA sequence: TGTGCCAGCAGTGAAGTTAGTAGCGGGGGCCCCAATGAGCAGTTCTTC.

This clonotype was detected many times. The V and J genes are TRBV6-2 or TRBV6-3 and TRBJ1-6, with D maybe TRBD1 (6 bases). The CDR3 totals 13 residues. Germline loops: CDR1 MNHEY, CDR2 SVGEGT. Trimming took off 2 bases at V and 10 bases at J, with 9 bases between the two ends. In DNA, the CDR3 is TGTGCCAGCAGTTACCGGGGGCACTCACCCCTCCACTTT. It specifies CASSYRGHSPLHF.

In its sample, this clonotype was seen many times. The rearrangement uses TRBV2 and TRBJ2-3; D ambiguous. Germline values: CDR1 SNHLY, CDR2 FYNNEI. The CDR3 loop spans 14 amino acids. V lost 5 bases and J lost 0, with 9 bases in between. The CDR3 nucleotides are TGTGCCAGCAGTCAGCGCCTGAGCACAGATACGCAGTATTTT. This gives the protein CASSQRLSTDTQYF.

The V call is TRBV7-9, the J call TRBJ2-3, with D perhaps TRBD2 (6 bases). The CDR3 loop spans 14 amino acids. CDR1 and CDR2 (germline): SEHNR, FQNEAQ (reference sequence). V was pared by 5 bases and J by 5 bases, with 14 bases between. This CDR3 is CASSPLARGDTQYF. The CDR3, as DNA: TGTGCCAGCAGCCCGCTAGCGCGAGGAGATACGCAGTATTTT.

This clonotype turned up a few times. The rearrangement links TRBV6-5 to TRBJ2-4; D is perhaps TRBD1 or TRBD2 (5 bases each). In germline, CDR1 is MNHEY, CDR2 SVGAGI. This CDR3 region has 16 residues. With 0 bases removed from V and 6 bases from J, the gap between germline ends came to 15 bases. The CDR3: CASSYSFRGDGNIQYF. The CDR3 nucleotides are TGTGCCAGCAGTTACTCGTTCAGAGGGGACGGAAACATTCAGTACTTC.

This sequence joins TRBV2 and TRBJ2-7, with 10 bases fitting TRBD1. This CDR3 has 13 amino acids. After removal of 7 bases from V and 4 bases from J, the junction contained 4 bases not matched to a gene. Per germline, CDR1 SNHLY and CDR2 FYNNEI. Here the CDR3 reads CASTEGQGYEQYF. The CDR3 coding sequence is TGTGCCAGCACCGAGGGACAGGGGTACGAGCAGTACTTC.

This clonotype occurred a few times. The chain links TRBV24-1 to TRBJ2-3; 10 nucleotides line up with TRBD2. Germline CDR1 and CDR2: KGHDR and SFDVKD. The CDR3 contains 16 residues. The V segment lost 3 bases and the J segment 2 bases; nucleotides outside the gene matches: 4. The CDR3 is CATSDVGTSATDTQYF. As DNA, the CDR3 is TGTGCCACCAGTGATGTTGGGACTAGCGCCACAGATACGCAGTATTTT.

This chain joins TRBV6-1 and TRBJ1-5, with D maybe TRBD1 (5 bases). Germline values: CDR1 MNHNS, CDR2 SASEGT. V was cut by 0 bases and J by 11 bases, with 11 bases left in between. The CDR3 spans 13 residues. The CDR3 bases are TGTGCCAGCAGTGAAGCCGGGGAAGGGGCCCAGCATTTT. Protein: CASSEAGEGAQHF.